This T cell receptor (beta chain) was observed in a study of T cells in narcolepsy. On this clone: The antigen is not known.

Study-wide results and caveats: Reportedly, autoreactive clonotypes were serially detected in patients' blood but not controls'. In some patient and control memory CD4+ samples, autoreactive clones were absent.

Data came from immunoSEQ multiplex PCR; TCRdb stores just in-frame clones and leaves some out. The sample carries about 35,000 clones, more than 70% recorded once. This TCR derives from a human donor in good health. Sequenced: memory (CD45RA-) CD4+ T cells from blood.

The CDR3 DNA sequence: TGTGCCAGCAGCTTAGTTTATTCCTACGAGCAGTACTTC. This codes for CASSLVYSYEQYF. This rearrangement joins TRBV11-2 to TRBJ2-7; D not certain. The CDR3 is 13 residues long. CDR1 and CDR2 (germline): SGHAT, FQNNGV. V was clipped by 1 base and J by 1 base, with 5 bases between them.